This T cell receptor (beta chain) originates from a study of long-term antiretroviral therapy in people with HIV. Study results and limitations: ART adherence, viral resistance and therapy changes were not recorded.

Every sample had roughly 0.9-10 million cryopreserved PBMC in it before DNA extraction. The CDR3 covers 16 residues. The germline gives CDR1 SGHDN, CDR2 FVKESK. J lost 3 bases, V lost 5 bases, and 9 bases had no gene match. Turning to this clone: As yet, its antigen is unknown.

The authors ran the immunoSEQ assay, v3.0, at survey level. The repertoire was sequenced with immunoSEQ multiplex PCR; TCRdb's copy has only in-frame clones and lacks some. The sample has 10,000 or so clones; 70% to 80% are singletons. The chain uses TRBV14 and TRBJ2-1; TRBD1 aligns across 8 bases. The clonotype originates from a man in his forties with HIV. This specimen consisted of unsorted PBMCs, obtained about 3.1 years before starting antiretroviral therapy. CDR3 protein: CASSESRDRLYNEQFF. In DNA, the CDR3 is TGTGCCAGCAGCGAAAGCCGGGACAGGCTCTACAATGAGCAGTTCTTC.